The text below deals with one T cell receptor (beta chain). This entry comes from a study of Ad26.COV2.S vaccination and SARS-CoV-2 variants. The treatment was: about 20 received Ad26.COV2.S at low or high dose, single or two shots; 5 received placebo; per-sample allocation not given. Samples came from day 63 after the first vaccine or placebo injection. V gave up 4 bases and J gave up 5 bases, with 12 bases separating them. Germline V gene data show CDR1 as SGHDT and CDR2 as YYEEEE. The CDR3 extends over 13 amino acids. TCRdb keeps only in-frame clones here, not all; method: immunoSEQ multiplex PCR. The table has 400,000 to 450,000 clones, 92% seen once.

Sequenced material: peripheral blood, taken in a trial of Ad26.COV2.S vaccine versus placebo. The gene calls are TRBV5-6 and TRBJ2-5, with D unclear. This TCR came from a person between 18 and 60 years old who received the Ad26.COV2.S COVID-19 vaccine or a placebo. In DNA, the CDR3 is TGTGCCAGCAGCCCGGACCCAATTGAGACCCAGTACTTC. This sequence encodes CASSPDPIETQYF.